The source of this T cell receptor (beta chain) is a study of CD8+CD57+ T cells in acquired aplastic anemia. The overall study: The study obtained an average of about 3.1 ug of DNA from sorted CD4+ and CD8+ cells. Where healthy donors were concerned, CD4+ cells averaged roughly 11 million reads. Study-wide results and limits: Shared by patients and controls, almost 30 CD8+ CDR3s were abundant in patients.

With V trimmed by 6 bases and J by 3 bases, 14 bases remained unmatched. Germline V gene sequence: CDR1 MNHEY, CDR2 SVGAGI. This CDR3 spans 17 amino acids. TCR beta VDJ and CDR3 were profiled, and genomic DNA was the template. TCRdb re-derived calls from the reads in MiXCR, one entry per CDR3 protein. The table has around 170,000 distinct CDR3 sequences, under 75% seen once. Of note for this clonotype: Its antigen remains unknown.

The receptor was isolated from a human donor in good health. V usage is TRBV6-5 and J usage is TRBJ2-1; TRBD1 aligns across 7 bases. The sequencing input was sorted CD4+, CD8+, or CD8+CD57+ T cells (not recorded which) from PBMCs. The CDR3 is CASSHYTGTEHYNEQFF. The CDR3 DNA sequence: TGTGCCAGCAGCCACTACACCGGGACAGAGCACTACAATGAGCAGTTCTTC.